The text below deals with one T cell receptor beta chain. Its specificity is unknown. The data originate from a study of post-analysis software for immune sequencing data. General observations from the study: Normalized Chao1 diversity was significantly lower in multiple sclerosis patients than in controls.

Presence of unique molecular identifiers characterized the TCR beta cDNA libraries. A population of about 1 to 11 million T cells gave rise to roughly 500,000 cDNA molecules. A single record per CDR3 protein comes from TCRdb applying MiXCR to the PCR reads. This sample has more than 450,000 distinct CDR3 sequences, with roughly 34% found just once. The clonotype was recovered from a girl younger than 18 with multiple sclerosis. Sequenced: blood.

The CDR3 nucleotides are TGCAGTGCTAGGTTGCCATGGCTAGCGGACAATGAGCAGTTCTTC. It encodes CSARLPWLADNEQFF. The chain recombines TRBV20-1 with TRBJ2-1; TRBD2 aligns across 7 bases. The CDR3 runs to 15 residues. V dropped 3 bases and J dropped 5; count of bases not matched to a gene: 10. Germline V gene data show CDR1 as DFQATT and CDR2 as SNEGSKA (reference sequence).